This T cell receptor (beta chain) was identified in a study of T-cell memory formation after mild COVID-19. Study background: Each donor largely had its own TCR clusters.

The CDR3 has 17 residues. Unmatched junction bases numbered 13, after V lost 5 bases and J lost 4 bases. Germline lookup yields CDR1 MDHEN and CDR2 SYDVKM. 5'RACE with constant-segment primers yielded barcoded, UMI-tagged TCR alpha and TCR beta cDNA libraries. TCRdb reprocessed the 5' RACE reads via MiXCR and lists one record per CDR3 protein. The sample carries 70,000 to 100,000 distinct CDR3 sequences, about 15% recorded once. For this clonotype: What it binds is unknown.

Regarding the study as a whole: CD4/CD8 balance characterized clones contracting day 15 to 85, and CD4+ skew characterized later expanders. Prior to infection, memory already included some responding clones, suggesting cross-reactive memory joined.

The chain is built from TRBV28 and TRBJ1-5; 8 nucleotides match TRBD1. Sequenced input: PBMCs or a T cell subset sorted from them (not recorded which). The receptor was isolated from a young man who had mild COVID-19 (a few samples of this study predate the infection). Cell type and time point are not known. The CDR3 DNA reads TGTGCCAGCAGTATAGACGGACAGGGCCGGCGTAATCAGCCCCAGCATTTT. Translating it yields CASSIDGQGRRNQPQHF.